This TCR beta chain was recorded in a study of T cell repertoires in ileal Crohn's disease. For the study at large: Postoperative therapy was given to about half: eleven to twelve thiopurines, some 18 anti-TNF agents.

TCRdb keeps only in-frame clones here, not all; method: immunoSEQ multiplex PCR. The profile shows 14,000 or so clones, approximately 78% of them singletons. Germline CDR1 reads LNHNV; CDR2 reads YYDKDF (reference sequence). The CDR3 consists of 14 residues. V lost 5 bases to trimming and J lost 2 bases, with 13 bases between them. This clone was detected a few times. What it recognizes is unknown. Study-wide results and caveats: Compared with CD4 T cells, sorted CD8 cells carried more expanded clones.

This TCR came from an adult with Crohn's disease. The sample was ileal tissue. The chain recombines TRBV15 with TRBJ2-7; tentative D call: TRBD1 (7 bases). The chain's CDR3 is CATSGGGTAYEQYF. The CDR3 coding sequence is TGTGCCACCAGCGGGGGCGGGACAGCCTACGAGCAGTACTTC.